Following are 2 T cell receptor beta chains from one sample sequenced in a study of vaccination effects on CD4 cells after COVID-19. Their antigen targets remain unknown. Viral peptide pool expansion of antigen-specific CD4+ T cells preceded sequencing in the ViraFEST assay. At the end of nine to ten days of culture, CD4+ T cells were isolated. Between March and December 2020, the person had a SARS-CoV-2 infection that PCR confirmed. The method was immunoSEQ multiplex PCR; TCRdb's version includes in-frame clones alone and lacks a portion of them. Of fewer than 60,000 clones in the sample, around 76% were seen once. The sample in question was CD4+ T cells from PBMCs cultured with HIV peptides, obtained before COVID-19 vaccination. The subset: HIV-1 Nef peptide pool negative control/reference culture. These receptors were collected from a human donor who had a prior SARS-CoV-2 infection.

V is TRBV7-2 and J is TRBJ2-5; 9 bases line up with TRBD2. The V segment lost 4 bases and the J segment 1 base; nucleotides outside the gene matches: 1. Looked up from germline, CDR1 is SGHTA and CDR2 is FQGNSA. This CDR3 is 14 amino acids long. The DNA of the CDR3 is TGTGCCAGCAGCTCTAGCGGGATCCAAGAGACCCAGTACTTC. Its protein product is CASSSSGIQETQYF.

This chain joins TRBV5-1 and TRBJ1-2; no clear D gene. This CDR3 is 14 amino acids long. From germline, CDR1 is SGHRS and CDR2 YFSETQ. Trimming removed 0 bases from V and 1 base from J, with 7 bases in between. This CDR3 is CASSLVGDNYGYTF. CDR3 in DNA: TGCGCCAGCAGCTTGGTGGGTGATAACTATGGCTACACCTTC.